The 32 T cell receptor beta chains below all came from one sample that was sequenced in a study of T cell responses to AZD1222 COVID-19 vaccine. Libraries were prepared by immunoSEQ multiplex PCR; TCRdb keeps only in-frame clonotypes and omits some of them. The sample holds 100,000 to 150,000 clones, around 90% seen once. The sequenced sample was peripheral blood, obtained 28 days after the second AZD1222 dose. Receptors originate from an adult who received the AZD1222 COVID-19 vaccine.

On this clone itself: The same CDR3 also results from other DNA sequences found in this sample. The J gene is TRBJ2-7, the V gene TRBV6-2 or TRBV6-3; possibly TRBD1 or TRBD2 for D (5 bases each). CDR3 size: 14 residues. Trimming stripped 6 bases from V and 1 base from J, with 13 bases between. CDR1 is MNHEY and CDR2 is SVGEGT in the germline V gene. DNA for the CDR3: TGTGCCAGCAGCTATTTTGGGGGTTCCTACGAGCAGTACTTC. This sequence encodes CASSYFGGSYEQYF.

The chain combines TRBV7-9 with TRBJ2-4, with 7 bases lining up with TRBD1. With V trimmed by 5 bases and J by 1 base, 5 bases remained unmatched. The germline CDR1 and CDR2 sequences are SEHNR and FQNEAQ (reference sequence). CDR3 length: 15 residues. The CDR3 here is CASSTPTGAKNIQYF. In nucleotides, the CDR3 is TGTGCCAGCAGCACCCCGACAGGGGCCAAAAACATTCAGTACTTC. Supplemented by reference TRBV7-9 and TRBJ2-4, the full variable domain reads DTGVSQNPRHKITKRGQNVTFRCDPISEHNRLYWYRQTLGQGPEFLTYFQNEAQLEKSRLLSDRFSAERPKGSFSTLEIQRTEQGDSAMYLCASSTPTGAKNIQYFGAGTRLSVL.

The rearrangement links TRBV7-6 to TRBJ2-7, with a weak D call TRBD1 (5 bases). Trimming took off 1 base at V and 5 bases at J, with 9 bases between the two ends. CDR1 and CDR2 from the germline V gene are SGHVS and FNYEAQ. The CDR3 runs to 13 residues. The CDR3 bases are TGTGCCAGCAGCTTAGACAGGATCCACGAGCAGTACTTC. It yields the protein CASSLDRIHEQYF.

This chain links TRBV29-1 with TRBJ1-3; D possibly corresponds to TRBD1 (6 bases). The CDR3 loop spans 14 amino acids. CDR1 and CDR2 (germline): SQVTM, ANQGSEA. Trimming removed 2 bases at V and 4 bases at J, with 12 bases between. Written as DNA, the CDR3 is TGCAGCGTTGAAAACAGGGCCGGCGGAAACACCATATATTTT. Translation: CSVENRAGGNTIYF.

The chain is built from TRBV7-9 and TRBJ1-5, with D unclear. Germline loops: CDR1 SEHNR, CDR2 FQNEAQ (reference sequence). Trimming took 0 bases from V and 4 from J, leaving 10 bases between them. The CDR3 covers 15 residues. CDR3 amino acids: CASSLAPLDNQPQHF. The CDR3, as DNA: TGTGCCAGCAGCTTAGCGCCCCTTGATAATCAGCCCCAGCATTTT.

This clone was seen a handful of times. The V and J genes are TRBV7-2 and TRBJ2-1; a weak D match, TRBD2 (5 bases). Trimming took 1 base from V and 0 from J, leaving 7 bases between them. Germline-derived CDR1 and CDR2 are SGHTA and FQGNSA. The CDR3 sequence is 15 residues long. CDR3 amino acids: CASSLVGSSYNEQFF. CDR3 sequence (DNA): TGTGCCAGCAGCTTAGTAGGGAGCTCCTACAATGAGCAGTTCTTC. Combining the CDR3 with reference TRBV7-2 and TRBJ2-1 gives the whole variable domain GAGVSQSPSNKVTEKGKDVELRCDPISGHTALYWYRQSLGQGLEFLIYFQGNSAPDKSGLPSDRFSAERTGGSVSTLTIQRTQQEDSAVYLCASSLVGSSYNEQFFGPGTRLTVL.

This sequence joins TRBV28 and TRBJ1-5, with unresolved D. CDR3 length: 11 amino acids. Germline V gene data show CDR1 as MDHEN and CDR2 as SYDVKM. V was cut by 4 bases and J by 8 bases, with 6 bases left in between. The CDR3 DNA follows: TGTGCCAGCAGTTCCTGGGAGCCCCAGCATTTT. Encoded protein: CASSSWEPQHF.

The V and J genes are TRBV6-5 and TRBJ2-7; TRBD1 agrees at 8 bases. The V gene's germline CDR1 is MNHEY and CDR2 SVGAGI. The CDR3 has 15 residues. With V trimmed by 0 bases and J by 0 bases, 1 base remained unmatched. CDR3 amino acids: CASSYSGTGSYEQYF. CDR3 DNA: TGTGCCAGCAGTTACTCAGGGACAGGCTCCTACGAGCAGTACTTC.

The chain combines TRBV28 with TRBJ2-3; D is unclear. Germline V gives CDR1 MDHEN, CDR2 SYDVKM. This CDR3 spans 11 amino acids. V dropped 6 bases and J dropped 2 bases, with 3 bases sitting between them. CDR3 protein: CASRITDTQYF. Written as DNA, the CDR3 is TGTGCCAGCAGGATCACAGATACGCAGTATTTT. Combining the CDR3 with reference TRBV28 and TRBJ2-3 gives the whole variable domain DVKVTQSSRYLVKRTGEKVFLECVQDMDHENMFWYRQDPGLGLRLIYFSYDVKMKEKGDIPEGYSVSREKKERFSLILESASTNQTSMYLCASRITDTQYFGPGTRLTVL.

This sequence joins TRBV27 and TRBJ2-1; D remains unclear. This CDR3 contains 14 residues. V was cut by 6 bases and J by 3 bases, with 12 bases left in between. CDR1 MNHEY and CDR2 SMNVEV come from the germline V gene (reference sequence). The CDR3 DNA follows: TGTGCCAGCAGCAAGGAGTTCTTCTACAATGAGCAGTTCTTC. Encoded protein: CASSKEFFYNEQFF.

The V call is TRBV7-9, the J call TRBJ2-7, with 7 nucleotides matching TRBD1. Looked up from germline, CDR1 is SEHNR and CDR2 is FQNEAQ (reference sequence). This CDR3 has 15 residues. The V gene end was trimmed by 1 base and the J gene end by 1 base; junction bases not matched to a gene: 4. Written as DNA, the CDR3 is TGTGCCAGCAGCTTAGGACAGGGTGTTTCCTACGAGCAGTACTTC. This gives the protein CASSLGQGVSYEQYF. Full variable domain (rest looked up from reference TRBV7-9 and TRBJ2-7): DTGVSQNPRHKITKRGQNVTFRCDPISEHNRLYWYRQTLGQGPEFLTYFQNEAQLEKSRLLSDRFSAERPKGSFSTLEIQRTEQGDSAMYLCASSLGQGVSYEQYFGPGTRLTVT.

The V and J genes are TRBV28 and TRBJ1-1; possibly TRBD1 for D (6 bases). The CDR3 is 12 amino acids. Looked up from germline, CDR1 is MDHEN and CDR2 is SYDVKM. The V end was cut by 6 bases, the J end by 8 bases, with 13 bases between. CDR3 region: CASSLGHREAFF. The CDR3 DNA sequence: TGTGCCAGCAGCCTGGGACATCGCGAAGCTTTCTTT.

The sample holds one count of this clone. This chain joins TRBV27 and TRBJ2-2, with D possibly TRBD1 on 5 matching bases. The CDR3 length is 17 residues. Trimming cost V 7 bases and J 4 bases, with 22 bases left between them. CDR1 is MNHEY, CDR2 SMNVEV, per germline (reference sequence). This CDR3 is CASTHQPRGASTGELFF. The CDR3 DNA reads as TGTGCCAGCACCCACCAACCTAGGGGCGCGAGCACCGGGGAGCTGTTTTTT.

The chain combines TRBV15 with TRBJ2-7; D remains ambiguous. With 1 base removed from V and 6 bases from J, the gap between germline ends came to 10 bases. CDR3 length equals 13 residues. From germline, CDR1 is LNHNV and CDR2 YYDKDF (reference sequence). The CDR3 is CATSRGGDAEQYF. In DNA, the CDR3 is TGTGCCACCAGCAGAGGTGGCGACGCCGAGCAGTACTTC.

V gene TRBV10-3 combines with J gene TRBJ2-3; tentative D call: TRBD1 (7 bases). The CDR3 covers 17 residues. V was clipped by 4 bases and J by 1 base, with 18 bases between them. The germline V gene has CDR1 ENHRY and CDR2 SYGVKD. Here the CDR3 reads CAISGRGRQGGTDTQYF. The CDR3, as DNA: TGTGCCATCAGTGGGCGGGGACGACAGGGAGGCACAGATACGCAGTATTTT.

This clone was observed a few times. V and J are TRBV4-3 and TRBJ1-1, with a tentative D call TRBD1 (6 bases). The CDR3 is 14 amino acids. V was shortened by 1 base and J by 7 bases, with 13 bases between the two germline ends. Germline CDR1 reads LGHNA; CDR2 reads YSLEER. The CDR3 DNA follows: TGCGCCAGCAGCCAAGTTGGGGGGACACTTGAAGCTTTCTTT. Translating it yields CASSQVGGTLEAFF.

This clone appeared a few times. The chain uses TRBV6-5 and TRBJ1-2, with a weak D call TRBD1 (6 bases). V gave up 8 bases and J gave up 6 bases, with 16 bases separating them. The CDR3 is 13 residues long. Germline V gives CDR1 MNHEY, CDR2 SVGAGI. Written as DNA, the CDR3 is TGTGCCAGCCGGGAGGGGGTAAAGGATGGCTACACCTTC. Its protein product is CASREGVKDGYTF.

V is TRBV3-1 (or the pseudogene TRBV3-2) and J is TRBJ1-2, with TRBD1 matching 7 bases. CDR1 is LGHDT and CDR2 is YNNKEL in the germline V gene (reference sequence). This CDR3 has 16 amino acids. Unmatched junction bases numbered 13, after V lost 4 bases and J lost 5 bases. The CDR3 loop is CASSLGSAGGLYGYTF. The CDR3 DNA reads as TGTGCCAGCAGCCTGGGTTCGGCAGGGGGTTTATATGGCTACACCTTC.

The chain couples TRBV6-2 or TRBV6-3 to TRBJ2-1; 9 positions match TRBD2. This CDR3 is built from 16 residues. Germline CDR1 is MNHEY and CDR2 is SVGEGT. J was trimmed by 4 bases and V by 0 bases; bases with no gene match: 4. CDR3 amino acids: CASSYSQRGAYNEQFF. The CDR3 nucleotides read TGTGCCAGCAGTTACTCGCAGCGGGGGGCTTACAATGAGCAGTTCTTC.

This chain joins TRBV7-9 and TRBJ1-2; D may be TRBD1 (5 bases). V was cut by 1 base and J by 5 bases, with 14 bases left in between. This CDR3 is 15 amino acids long. Germline CDR1 SEHNR, CDR2 FQNEAQ (reference sequence). DNA of the CDR3: TGTGCCAGCAGCTTAGGGGCAGGAGAGGGGTATGGCTACACCTTC. Amino acids: CASSLGAGEGYGYTF.

This rearrangement joins TRBV10-3 to TRBJ2-2, with a possible D match to TRBD2 (5 bases). Trimming stripped 8 bases from V and 3 bases from J, with 16 bases between. This CDR3 is built from 15 residues. CDR1 is ENHRY and CDR2 is SYGVKD in the germline V gene. The CDR3 nucleotides are TGTGCCATCTCTCAGCGGACCGTCGACACCGGGGAGCTGTTTTTT. Protein: CAISQRTVDTGELFF.

This sequence joins TRBV20-1 and TRBJ2-3; D gene unclear. The CDR3 extends over 11 amino acids. Per germline, CDR1 DFQATT and CDR2 SNEGSKA (reference sequence). V lost 3 bases, J lost 3 bases, and 4 bases lay in between. The CDR3 region is CSARITDTQYF. CDR3 in DNA: TGCAGTGCTAGGATTACAGATACGCAGTATTTT.

The rearrangement joins TRBV3-1 (or the pseudogene TRBV3-2) to TRBJ2-7, with 10 nucleotides matching TRBD1. With 1 base clipped from V and 1 base from J, the junction kept 10 bases outside the gene matches. Germline assignment: CDR1 LGHDT and CDR2 YNNKEL (reference sequence). This CDR3 comprises 18 residues. The CDR3 loop reads CASSQVIKRDRGSYEQYF. In nucleotides, the CDR3 is TGTGCCAGCAGCCAAGTAATTAAACGGGACAGGGGTTCCTACGAGCAGTACTTC.

The rearrangement links TRBV21-1 to TRBJ1-1. TRBV21-1 has pseudogene status. This CDR3 has 15 amino acids. The CDR3 is CASRRIRRTNTEAFF. DNA of the CDR3: TGTGCCAGCAGGAGGATCCGGCGGACGAACACTGAAGCTTTCTTT.

The rearrangement joins TRBV18 to TRBJ1-2; TRBD1 is a possible D gene (5 bases). Deletions cut 3 bases from V and 8 bases from J, with 13 bases between. CDR3 length: 13 amino acids. Per germline, CDR1 KGHSH and CDR2 LQKENI. The DNA of the CDR3 is TGTGCCAGCTCACCTCAGGGAGAGGGAGGCTACACCTTC. Its translation is CASSPQGEGGYTF.

The chain uses TRBV9 and TRBJ2-1, with D perhaps matching TRBD2 (6 bases). Germline V gene lookup returns CDR1 SGDLS and CDR2 YYNGEE. This CDR3 comprises 14 residues. Trimming removed 0 bases at V and 9 bases at J, with 13 bases between. The CDR3 protein is CASSVEMEGGEQFF. The CDR3 DNA reads TGTGCCAGCAGCGTAGAGATGGAGGGAGGTGAGCAGTTCTTC.

The chain joins TRBV27 to TRBJ2-6; D not resolved. V was trimmed by 2 bases and J by 0 bases, leaving 5 bases between them. The CDR3 is 15 amino acids. Germline CDR1 and CDR2: MNHEY and SMNVEV (reference sequence). Here the CDR3 reads CASSLRLSGANVLTF. Here the CDR3 DNA reads TGTGCCAGCAGTTTACGGCTCTCTGGGGCCAACGTCCTGACTTTC.

The rearrangement links TRBV5-1 to TRBJ2-7, with D perhaps being TRBD1 or TRBD2 (6 bases each). The germline CDR1 and CDR2 sequences are SGHRS and YFSETQ. CDR3 size: 15 residues. Trimming removed 0 bases at V and 0 bases at J, with 10 bases between. DNA for the CDR3: TGCGCCAGCAGCTTGGGGAGGGGGTTCTCCTACGAGCAGTACTTC. Translation: CASSLGRGFSYEQYF.

This sequence joins TRBV5-1 and TRBJ2-7, with TRBD2 matching 9 bases. Germline-derived CDR1 and CDR2 are SGHRS and YFSETQ. CDR3 length: 15 amino acids. With 0 bases clipped from V and 6 bases from J, the junction kept 7 bases outside the gene matches. CDR3 loop: CASSLGPSGISEQYF. The CDR3 DNA reads TGCGCCAGCAGCTTGGGACCTAGCGGGATTTCCGAGCAGTACTTC.

CDR3 nucleotide sequence: TGTGCCATCAGTGAGGGAGACAGGGGGGATGAGCAGTTCTTC. Protein: CAISEGDRGDEQFF. The rearrangement joins TRBV10-3 to TRBJ2-1, with 9 positions matching TRBD1. Germline V gene data show CDR1 as ENHRY and CDR2 as SYGVKD. The CDR3 sequence is 14 residues long. V was pared by 2 bases and J by 8 bases, with 4 bases of the junction left unmatched.

The chain uses TRBV4-2 and TRBJ1-5; D may be TRBD1 (5 bases). CDR3 length equals 15 residues. CDR1 LGHNA and CDR2 YNFKEQ come from the germline V gene. Trimming took 4 bases from V and 11 from J, leaving 21 bases between them. CDR3 loop: CASSPRPTDTSTQHF. DNA of the CDR3: TGTGCCAGCAGCCCCAGACCCACGGACACCTCGACCCAGCATTTT.

The gene calls are TRBV24-1 and TRBJ2-1, with 8 positions matching TRBD1. After removal of 4 bases from V and 5 bases from J, the junction contained 6 bases not matched to a gene. The germline V gene encodes CDR1 KGHDR and CDR2 SFDVKD. The CDR3 is made up of 15 amino acids. The CDR3 loop is CATSDPRGHHNEQFF. The CDR3 DNA reads as TGTGCCACCAGTGACCCCAGGGGGCATCACAATGAGCAGTTCTTC.